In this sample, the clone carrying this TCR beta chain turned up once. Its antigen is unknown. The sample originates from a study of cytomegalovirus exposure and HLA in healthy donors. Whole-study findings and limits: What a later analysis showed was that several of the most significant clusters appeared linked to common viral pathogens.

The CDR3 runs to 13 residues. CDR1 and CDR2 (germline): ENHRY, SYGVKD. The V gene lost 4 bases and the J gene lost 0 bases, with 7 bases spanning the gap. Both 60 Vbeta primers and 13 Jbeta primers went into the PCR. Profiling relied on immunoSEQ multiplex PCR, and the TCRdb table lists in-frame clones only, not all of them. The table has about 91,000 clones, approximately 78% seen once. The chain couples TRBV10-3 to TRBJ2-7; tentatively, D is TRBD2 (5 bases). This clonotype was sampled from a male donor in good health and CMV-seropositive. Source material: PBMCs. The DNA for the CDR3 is TGTGCCATCAGTGGAGGGTTCTCCTACGAGCAGTACTTC. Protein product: CAISGGFSYEQYF.